This T cell receptor beta chain originates from a study of neurological immune-mediated disorders (dated by TCRdb to between 2018 and 2021). About the full investigation: The study compared peripheral blood TCR-beta repertoires of HTLV-I-associated myelopathy (HAM/TSP) patients, multiple sclerosis patients and healthy controls using UMI-based sequencing. The approximately 100 TCR-beta libraries included longitudinal samples, technical triplicates and paired sorted CD4+ and CD8+ T-cell subsets alongside PBMC samples. The cohort included some 66 subjects: approximately 14 with HAM/TSP, about 34 with multiple sclerosis, and some 20 healthy controls. What the work shows at the level of the full study, not this receptor alone: TCR clonal expansion was greatest in HAM/TSP patients and smallest in MS patients, who ranked below even healthy controls. Expanded clones from different subjects shared no identical CDR3 amino acid sequences, which suggests that TCR-beta repertoires were private in all groups.

Healthy controls were blood bank volunteers in Maryland, USA. Unsorted PBMC libraries were generated from 2 million PBMCs stored in RNAlater at -80 °C until RNA extraction. Peripheral blood was subjected to Ficoll-Hypaque density gradient centrifugation to isolate PBMCs, which were then cryopreserved in liquid nitrogen. This clonotype was counted many times. This clone's antigen is unknown. No quality values exist for individual bases; no much larger clone is one base distant. To synthesize cDNA, template-switch 5'RACE was performed with a primer carrying a 10-nucleotide random unique molecular identifier so that each TCR transcript was tagged. Every sequencing run covered 15-18 subjects and yielded more than 160 million TCR-beta sequences. The RNeasy kit was used to extract total RNA. TCR-beta VDJ regions were amplified with primers for the TCR constant region and the 5'RACE anchor, using the KAPA Real-time Library Amplification kit. A first PCR added sample indexes and Illumina adaptors, after which a second PCR increased the library yield. After purification with Ampure beads, the TCR product of roughly 650 bp was size-selected on a 2% E-gel SizeSelection system. Before pooling, library quality was checked on a Bioanalyzer, concentration was measured with Qubit, and libraries were quantified with the Kapa Library Quantification kit. An Illumina HiSeq 2500 sequenced the libraries paired-end 2 x 150 bp. To increase sequence diversity, about 25-30% phiX was spiked into each library pool. Regarding the original processing steps: Quality-filtered reads were processed with the UMI-based MiGEC pipeline, and over 80% of raw TCR sequences were removed by the MiGEC pipeline during error correction. IMGT germline references were used for alignment of VDJ genes, and clonotypes were defined by a unique CDR3 amino acid sequence together with V-J genes. VDJtools evaluated clonal expansion, Shannon diversity and CDR3 relatedness (CalcPairwiseDistances, ClusterSamples); CLCbio workbench built phylogenetic trees. Clones with at least 8 unique UMIs were defined as expanded, with this threshold being based on coefficient-of-variation modelling across technical triplicates. The raw public reads went through TCRdb reprocessing: fastp at Q25, MiXCR clone calling, in-frame beta chains kept. Each CDR3 protein appears once, grouped with its most common genes and DNA. The V and J calls were not made by the authors but by TCRdb's processing. In this sample the table shows about 30,000 distinct CDR3 sequences, about 15% of which occur a single time. The ten biggest clones cover 25% to 35% of the sample.

CDR3 length: 13 amino acids, cysteine to phenylalanine. Of all the DNA, just the CDR3 is kept, 39 bases in frame from base 1. A distance of 12 bases separates the germline ends of V and J, which lose 3 bases and 4 bases respectively. In the germline V gene (reference sequence), CDR1 corresponds to DFQATT and CDR2 to SNEGSKA. The receptor chain draws on TRBV20-1 and TRBJ1-1; a tentative D match to TRBD1 spans 5 bases. The TCR sequence derives from a man aged 65 to 85 in good health. The source material was PBMCs. The DNA is TGCAGTGCTAGTCCGGGGGGGAGCACTGAAGCTTTCTTT. Translated, it reads CSASPGGSTEAFF.